These 26 T cell receptor beta chains were sequenced from one sample in a study of cytomegalovirus exposure and HLA in healthy donors. In the PCR, 60 Vbeta and 13 Jbeta primers were used. Sequencing was performed with immunoSEQ multiplex PCR; in TCRdb, only in-frame clones are kept and a portion is missing. The sample table includes approximately 93,000 clones. The sample was PBMCs. These receptors originate from a woman under 40 in good health and CMV-seronegative.

This chain joins TRBV30 and TRBJ2-3; tentative D call: TRBD2 (6 bases). Trimming left V 3 bases short and J 2 bases short, with 18 bases between. This CDR3 is built from 16 residues. Germline V gene lookup returns CDR1 GTSNPN and CDR2 SVGIG (reference sequence). This CDR3 reads CAWSGGRGGSTDTQYF. As DNA, the CDR3 is TGTGCCTGGAGCGGAGGGAGAGGCGGGTCCACAGATACGCAGTATTTT.

The genes are TRBV7-3 and TRBJ2-1; possibly TRBD1 for D (6 bases). Deletions cut 7 bases from V and 5 bases from J, with 15 bases between. Looked up from germline, CDR1 is SGHTA and CDR2 is FQGTGA. This CDR3 comprises 14 residues. CDR3 sequence (DNA): TGTGCCAGCAACCAGGGGTACGGAAACAATGAGCAGTTCTTC. This encodes CASNQGYGNNEQFF.

This sequence joins TRBV9 and TRBJ1-2; 8 positions match TRBD1. Unmatched junction bases numbered 5, after V lost 3 bases and J lost 7 bases. Germline V CDR1 and CDR2: SGDLS, YYNGEE. This CDR3 region has 13 residues. CDR3 sequence (DNA): TGTGCCAGCAGCGGGACAGGGAAGTTTGGCTACACCTTC. This gives the protein CASSGTGKFGYTF.

The chain carries TRBV7-6 and TRBJ2-1, with unresolved D. Trimming stripped 0 bases from V and 0 bases from J, with 9 bases between. The CDR3 is 16 amino acids. Germline V gives CDR1 SGHVS, CDR2 FNYEAQ. CDR3 amino acids: CASSLAPGSSYNEQFF. The CDR3 coding sequence is TGTGCCAGCAGCTTAGCGCCGGGTAGCTCCTACAATGAGCAGTTCTTC.

The chain recombines TRBV5-1 with TRBJ2-7; D call uncertain. Germline CDR1 and CDR2: SGHRS and YFSETQ. The CDR3 sequence is 15 residues long. V lost 0 bases to trimming and J lost 2 bases, with 12 bases between them. CDR3 DNA: TGCGCCAGCAGCTTGGTGGCTAGACGGGCCTACGAGCAGTACTTC. Translating it yields CASSLVARRAYEQYF.

V is TRBV27 and J is TRBJ1-4, with 10 nucleotides matching TRBD1. This CDR3 contains 15 residues. V dropped 2 bases and J dropped 6; count of bases not matched to a gene: 3. Germline V CDR1 and CDR2: MNHEY, SMNVEV (reference sequence). The DNA of the CDR3 is TGTGCCAGCAGTTTAATCGGGACAGGGGATGAAAAACTGTTTTTT. This sequence encodes CASSLIGTGDEKLFF.

The chain employs TRBV15 and TRBJ1-6, with D hard to call. Germline CDR1 and CDR2: LNHNV and YYDKDF (reference sequence). CDR3 length: 14 amino acids. V lost 3 bases, J lost 7 bases, and 10 bases lay in between. The CDR3 sequence: CATSSITRNSPLHF. The CDR3 DNA sequence: TGTGCCACCAGCAGTATTACTAGAAATTCACCCCTCCACTTT.

The J gene is TRBJ2-1, the V gene TRBV27, with 11 bases that match TRBD2. Germline V gene lookup returns CDR1 MNHEY and CDR2 SMNVEV (reference sequence). The V gene end was trimmed by 7 bases and the J gene end by 10 bases; junction bases not matched to a gene: 9. The CDR3 totals 14 residues. In DNA, the CDR3 is TGTGCCAGCACGGGACTAGCGGCGCTTACGGAGCAGTTCTTC. Amino acid sequence: CASTGLAALTEQFF.

The chain couples TRBV6-1 to TRBJ1-6, with 7 bases fitting TRBD1. This CDR3 spans 13 amino acids. Unmatched junction bases numbered 3, after V lost 8 bases and J lost 5 bases. The V gene's germline CDR1 is MNHNS and CDR2 SASEGT. CDR3 sequence: CASHGTDNSPLHF. DNA for the CDR3: TGTGCCAGCCACGGGACAGATAATTCACCCCTCCACTTT.

The chain recombines TRBV5-4 with TRBJ1-2; TRBD1 aligns across 8 bases. Germline V CDR1 and CDR2: SGHNT, YYREEE (reference sequence). The V segment lost 4 bases and the J segment 5 bases; nucleotides outside the gene matches: 13. The CDR3 totals 16 residues. The CDR3 nucleotides are TGTGCCAGCAGCAAAACCGGGACAGGACCACTTTATGGCTACACCTTC. Its translation is CASSKTGTGPLYGYTF.

This sequence joins TRBV9 and TRBJ1-5, with D unresolved. Germline V CDR1 and CDR2: SGDLS, YYNGEE. The CDR3 runs 15 residues. Deletions cut 2 bases from V and 0 bases from J, with 9 bases between. The DNA for the CDR3 is TGTGCCAGCAGCGTCGGGTCCTATAGCAATCAGCCCCAGCATTTT. This gives the protein CASSVGSYSNQPQHF.

The rearrangement joins TRBV6-6 to TRBJ1-2, with a possible D match to TRBD1 (5 bases). The CDR3 length is 13 residues. Germline V gives CDR1 MNHNY, CDR2 SVGAGI (reference sequence). Trimming took 6 bases from V and 3 from J, leaving 11 bases between them. This chain's CDR3 is CASSPQEDYGYTF. In DNA form, the CDR3 reads TGTGCCAGCAGCCCACAGGAAGACTATGGCTACACCTTC.

J is TRBJ1-3 and V is TRBV6-5; D is unclear. V was shortened by 5 bases and J by 4 bases, with 9 bases between the two germline ends. From germline, CDR1 is MNHEY and CDR2 SVGAGI. The CDR3 is made up of 13 amino acids. This chain's CDR3 is CASSPGFGNTIYF. CDR3 DNA sequence: TGTGCCAGCAGTCCCGGTTTCGGAAACACCATATATTTT.

This rearrangement joins TRBV5-4 to TRBJ1-5; 9 bases align to TRBD1. Trimming removed 4 bases from V and 0 bases from J; junction bases left unmatched: 2. Per germline, CDR1 SGHNT and CDR2 YYREEE (reference sequence). The CDR3 contains 15 residues. CDR3 loop: CASSRDRDSNQPQHF. For the CDR3, the DNA is TGTGCCAGCAGCCGGGACAGGGATAGCAATCAGCCCCAGCATTTT.

The chain uses TRBV2 and TRBJ1-1; perhaps TRBD1 as D (6 bases). The CDR3 consists of 12 residues. V lost 8 bases and J lost 7, with 14 bases in between. Germline V lookup: CDR1 SNHLY, CDR2 FYNNEI. CDR3: CASCGQNLEAFF. The CDR3 DNA is TGTGCCAGCTGCGGACAGAACCTTGAAGCTTTCTTT.

The V call is TRBV28, the J call TRBJ2-5, with TRBD2 matching 7 bases. This CDR3 spans 14 amino acids. The germline V gene has CDR1 MDHEN and CDR2 SYDVKM. J lost 7 bases, V lost 3 bases, and 8 bases had no gene match. DNA of the CDR3: TGTGCCAGCAGTTTCGGGACCGGGAGGTGGACCCAGTACTTC. Translated, it gives CASSFGTGRWTQYF.

The chain combines TRBV7-3 with TRBJ1-2, with 9 bases lining up with TRBD1. The V gene's germline CDR1 is SGHTA and CDR2 FQGTGA. The CDR3 totals 13 residues. V gave up 3 bases and J gave up 10 bases; unmatched junction bases: 6. The CDR3 sequence is CASSFGTGSDYTF. For the CDR3, the DNA is TGTGCCAGCAGCTTCGGGACAGGGTCTGACTACACCTTC.

The V and J genes are TRBV4-1 and TRBJ1-2; 9 positions agree with TRBD1. The CDR3 sequence is 15 residues long. After removal of 3 bases from V and 8 bases from J, the junction contained 10 bases not matched to a gene. CDR1 is MGHRA and CDR2 is YSYEKL in the germline V gene. The CDR3 DNA reads TGCGCCAGCAGCCAGGGGGACAGGGCAATAGGGGGCTACACCTTC. It yields the protein CASSQGDRAIGGYTF.

The chain links TRBV15 to TRBJ2-7, with 11 bases matching TRBD2. The CDR3 totals 19 residues. Germline V gene sequence: CDR1 LNHNV, CDR2 YYDKDF (reference sequence). V lost 2 bases and J lost 2; bases outside the gene matches: 14. In nucleotides, the CDR3 is TGTGCCACCAGCAGATACGGGACTCGTGGACTAGCGGGTCCCTACGAGCAGTACTTC. Translated, it gives CATSRYGTRGLAGPYEQYF.

The chain has TRBV28 and TRBJ2-7; 8 bases map to TRBD1. The germline V gene encodes CDR1 MDHEN and CDR2 SYDVKM. The CDR3 is 16 amino acids. The V gene end was trimmed by 2 bases and the J gene end by 5 bases; junction bases not matched to a gene: 11. The CDR3 sequence: CASSLAPGQGPDEQYF. CDR3 sequence (DNA): TGTGCCAGCAGTTTAGCCCCCGGACAGGGCCCTGACGAGCAGTACTTC.

This chain links TRBV4-1 with TRBJ1-5; maybe TRBD1 (5 bases). The CDR3 totals 13 residues. CDR1 is MGHRA and CDR2 is YSYEKL in the germline V gene. V was clipped by 8 bases and J by 4 bases, with 12 bases between them. CDR3 in DNA: TGCGCCAGCGGCCCCGACAGAAATCAGCCCCAGCATTTT. Translation gives CASGPDRNQPQHF.

The rearrangement uses TRBV2 and TRBJ2-3, with 16 bases aligning to TRBD2. Germline V lookup: CDR1 SNHLY, CDR2 FYNNEI. This CDR3 is 15 amino acids long. J lost 4 bases, V lost 9 bases, and 4 bases had no gene match. As DNA, the CDR3 is TGTGCCAGGGGGACTAGCGGGGGGGCTTCAGATACGCAGTATTTT. This encodes CARGTSGGASDTQYF.

This chain links TRBV5-1 with TRBJ2-7, with 11 bases lining up with TRBD2. J gave up 1 base and V 0 bases, and 3 bases lay outside the gene matches. This CDR3 has 16 amino acids. Germline-derived CDR1 and CDR2 are SGHRS and YFSETQ. CDR3 protein: CASSLGLAGGSYEQYF. CDR3 nucleotide sequence: TGCGCCAGCAGCTTGGGCCTAGCGGGGGGTTCCTACGAGCAGTACTTC.

The gene calls are TRBV6-6 and TRBJ1-2; unclear D gene. Per germline, CDR1 MNHNY and CDR2 SVGAGI (reference sequence). The CDR3 extends over 15 amino acids. The ends were cut back, 7 bases at V and 5 bases at J, with 20 bases in the middle. The CDR3 nucleotides read TGTGCCAGCACCCCCATTCCAAGGTGGGCATATGGCTACACCTTC. It translates to CASTPIPRWAYGYTF.

V gene TRBV4-1 combines with J gene TRBJ1-2; perhaps TRBD1 as D (6 bases). Germline CDR1 is MGHRA and CDR2 is YSYEKL. The CDR3 is 15 amino acids. V shed 3 bases and J shed 1 base, with 12 bases lying between them. CDR3 nucleotides: TGCGCCAGCAGCCACCCGGGACAAATTAACTATGGCTACACCTTC. Its translation is CASSHPGQINYGYTF.

The rearrangement uses TRBV4-1 and TRBJ1-5, with 9 bases that match TRBD1. The length of the CDR3 is 17 residues. Germline V gives CDR1 MGHRA, CDR2 YSYEKL. Losses at the gene ends were 5 bases for V and 1 base for J; bases not matched to a gene: 9. The CDR3 region is CASSSGGQGWSNQPQHF. Written as DNA, the CDR3 is TGCGCCAGCAGCTCAGGGGGACAGGGCTGGAGCAATCAGCCCCAGCATTTT.